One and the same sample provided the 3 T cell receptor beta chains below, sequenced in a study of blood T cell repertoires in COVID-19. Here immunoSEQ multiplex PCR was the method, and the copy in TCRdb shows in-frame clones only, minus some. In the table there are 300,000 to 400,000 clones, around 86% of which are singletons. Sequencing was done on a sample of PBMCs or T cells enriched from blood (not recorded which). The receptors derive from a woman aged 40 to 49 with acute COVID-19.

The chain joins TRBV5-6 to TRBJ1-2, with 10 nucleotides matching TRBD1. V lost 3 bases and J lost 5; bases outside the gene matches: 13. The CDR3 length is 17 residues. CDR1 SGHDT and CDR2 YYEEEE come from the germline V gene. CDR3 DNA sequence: TGTGCCAGCAGCTCAAGAGACAGGGGGCTTCTAGAGTATGGCTACACCTTC. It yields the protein CASSSRDRGLLEYGYTF.

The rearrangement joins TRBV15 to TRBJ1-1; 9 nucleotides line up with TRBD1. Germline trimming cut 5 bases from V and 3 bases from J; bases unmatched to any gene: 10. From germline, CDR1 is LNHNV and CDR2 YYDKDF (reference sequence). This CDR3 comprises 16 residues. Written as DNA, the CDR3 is TGTGCCACCAGCGGGGACAGGGAAGGGTGGTACACTGAAGCTTTCTTT. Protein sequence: CATSGDREGWYTEAFF.

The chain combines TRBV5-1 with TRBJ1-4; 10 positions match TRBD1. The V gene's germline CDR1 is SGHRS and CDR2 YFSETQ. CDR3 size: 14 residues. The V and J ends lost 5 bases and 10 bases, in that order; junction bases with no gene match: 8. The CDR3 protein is CASRTGTGEGKLFF. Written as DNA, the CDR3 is TGCGCCAGCAGGACCGGGACAGGGGAGGGAAAACTGTTTTTT.